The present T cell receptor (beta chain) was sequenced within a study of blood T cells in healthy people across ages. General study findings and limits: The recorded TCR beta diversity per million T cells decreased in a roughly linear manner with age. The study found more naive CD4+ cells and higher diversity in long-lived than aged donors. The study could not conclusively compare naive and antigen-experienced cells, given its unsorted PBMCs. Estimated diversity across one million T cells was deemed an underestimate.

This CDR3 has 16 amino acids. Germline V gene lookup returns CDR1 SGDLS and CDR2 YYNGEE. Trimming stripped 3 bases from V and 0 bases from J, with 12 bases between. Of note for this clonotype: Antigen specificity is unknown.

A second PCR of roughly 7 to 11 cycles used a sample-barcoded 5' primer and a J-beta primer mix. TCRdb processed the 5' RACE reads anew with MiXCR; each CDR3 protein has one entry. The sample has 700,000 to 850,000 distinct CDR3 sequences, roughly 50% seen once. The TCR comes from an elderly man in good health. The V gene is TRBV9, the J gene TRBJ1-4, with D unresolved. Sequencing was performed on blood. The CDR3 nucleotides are TGTGCCAGCAGCGACCGGGATGAGGCAACTAATGAAAAACTGTTTTTT. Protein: CASSDRDEATNEKLFF.